The entry below gives a single T cell receptor (beta chain) sequence along with its context. The data belong to a study of T cell changes during pregnancy in multiple sclerosis. Repertoires were generated with immunoSEQ multiplex PCR, while TCRdb's copy carries only in-frame clones and drops some. The repertoire has more than 30,000 clones, about 88% of them found once; the top ten carry 5% to 7.5%. The specimen comprised CD8+ T cells from peripheral blood mononuclear cells, sampled in the second trimester of pregnancy. The receptor's source is a female donor with multiple sclerosis, enrolled in a pregnancy study.

The CDR3 DNA reads TGTGCCAGCAGCCAAGATTTGGCTAGCGGGACTTCTGACAATGAGCAGTTCTTC. It translates to CASSQDLASGTSDNEQFF. The chain is built from TRBV14 and TRBJ2-1; 9 positions agree with TRBD2. The CDR3 has 18 amino acids. The V gene's germline CDR1 is SGHDN and CDR2 FVKESK. Unmatched junction bases numbered 11, after V lost 0 bases and J lost 5 bases.